This TCR beta chain was documented in a study of blood T cells in healthy people across ages. This CDR3 region has 14 residues. Trimming left V 6 bases short and J 10 bases short, with 22 bases between. The germline CDR1 and CDR2 sequences are ENHRY and SYGVKD. This clonotype was recorded a few times. Alongside a J-beta primer mix, a sample-barcoded 5' primer served in a second PCR lasting about 7 to 12 cycles. TCRdb fed the 5' RACE reads into MiXCR, producing one record per CDR3 protein. Among just under 750,000 distinct CDR3 sequences, about a fifth were seen once, and the ten largest hold around a fifth.

The chain joins TRBV10-3 to TRBJ2-7; tentatively, D is TRBD1 or TRBD2 (5 bases each). The sequence derives from a man in his 70s in good health. Sequenced: blood. In nucleotides, the CDR3 is TGTGCCATCAGAGATGACCCTAGCAGGGCAATCCAGTACTTC. It codes for CAIRDDPSRAIQYF.